Listed below are T cell receptor beta chains from one sample, sequenced in a study of shared clonotypes between healthy human individuals. TCRdb keeps only in-frame clones here, not all; method: immunoSEQ multiplex PCR. The sample holds around 1.4 million clones; roughly 98.5% are singletons and the top ten take 0.36%. Sample: naive CD4+ T cells sorted from blood. These receptors all come from a man aged 25-45 years in good health. Both conserved end residues are part of each CDR3. A D gene is named only where the DNA matches it firmly. Clone size is not always given. Where it is, it says once, few, many or a class for expanded clones.

cdr3_nt,cdr3_aa,clone_size,j_call,d_call,v_call
TGTGCCAGTAGTGAACAGGGGAGGCAGCCCCAGCATTTT,CASSEQGRQPQHF,-,TRBJ1-5,TRBD1,TRBV19
TGTGCCAGCAGCTTAGTCCGGGAGGAGGTGTACGAGCAGTACTTC,CASSLVREEVYEQYF,-,TRBJ2-7,TRBD2,TRBV11-2
TGTGCCAGCAGTGAAGCCAGCAGAGCGGGAGTTGGCGAGCAGTACTTC,CASSEASRAGVGEQYF,-,TRBJ2-7,TRBD2,TRBV6-1
TGTGCCAGCAGCTTGGTTCGGGGAGGTGAAAAACTGTTTTTT,CASSLVRGGEKLFF,-,TRBJ1-4,-,TRBV5-5
TGTGCCAGCAGTGAACCGGGGGGAAGTAGCAATCAGCCCCAGCATTTT,CASSEPGGSSNQPQHF,once,TRBJ1-5,-,TRBV6-1
TGTGCCAGCAGGAACCAAAGAGGGCGGGGGACTGAAGCTTTCTTT,CASRNQRGRGTEAFF,-,TRBJ1-1,-,TRBV2
TGTGCCAGCAGCCTAATCAGGGATGAAAAACTGTTTTTT,CASSLIRDEKLFF,once,TRBJ1-4,-,TRBV5-5
TGTGCCACCAGCGTTCTAGGGATTGATTCCGAGCAGTACTTC,CATSVLGIDSEQYF,-,TRBJ2-7,-,TRBV25-1
TGTGCCACCAGCAGAGAGGGCAGGGACGGCTACACCTTC,CATSREGRDGYTF,once,TRBJ1-2,-,TRBV15
TGCGCCAGCAGCCGGGGACAGCCCGGCGACGATGAGCAGTTCTTC,CASSRGQPGDDEQFF,-,TRBJ2-1,TRBD1,TRBV5-1
TGTGCCAGCAGCCTGCGGGACAGGCGGAGCGGCTACACCTTC,CASSLRDRRSGYTF,-,TRBJ1-2,TRBD1,TRBV7-8
TGTGCCAGCAGCTTAGGGGGGGCGGCGGATACGCAGTATTTT,CASSLGGAADTQYF,-,TRBJ2-3,-,TRBV7-2
TGTGCCAGTGCGGGCGGCAACTCGGGCTCCTACGAGCAGTACTTC,CASAGGNSGSYEQYF,-,TRBJ2-7,-,TRBV19
TGTGCCAGCAGTTTTTTTTCGGGGGGGGATCAGCCCCAGCATTTT,CASSFFSGGDQPQHF,-,TRBJ1-5,-,TRBV28
TGTGCCAGCTCACTTAAACGGACTAGCGAGTACAATGAGCAGTTCTTC,CASSLKRTSEYNEQFF,once,TRBJ2-1,TRBD2,TRBV18
TGCAGCGTCAAGACCGGGAATCAGCCCCAGCATTTT,CSVKTGNQPQHF,-,TRBJ1-5,-,TRBV29-1
TGTGCCAGCAGTACCTGGACAGGGGTAGGCAATCAGCCCCAGCATTTT,CASSTWTGVGNQPQHF,-,TRBJ1-5,TRBD1,TRBV28